This TCR beta chain stems from a study of T cell changes during pregnancy in multiple sclerosis. Libraries were prepared by immunoSEQ multiplex PCR; TCRdb keeps only in-frame clonotypes and omits some of them. The sample has under 35,000 clones; about 89% are singletons. After removal of 8 bases from V and 2 bases from J, the junction contained 5 bases not matched to a gene. Germline values: CDR1 WSHSY, CDR2 SAAADI. The CDR3 is made up of 15 amino acids. The sequenced sample was CD8+ T cells from peripheral blood mononuclear cells, obtained before pregnancy. The source of this sequence is a female donor with multiple sclerosis, enrolled in a pregnancy study. V usage is TRBV10-2 and J usage is TRBJ2-3; TRBD2 matches 12 bases. The CDR3 nucleotides read TGCGCCAGCCTTCTAGCGGGGGGGTACACAGATACGCAGTATTTT. It is translated as CASLLAGGYTDTQYF.